Following are 27 T cell receptor beta chains from one sample sequenced in a study of T cell repertoires in cytomegalovirus infection. TCRdb re-called the reads through MiXCR, storing one row per CDR3 protein. The sample includes some 680,000 distinct CDR3 sequences, less than 40% of them seen just once. Sequencing used PBMCs. The origin of the receptors is a human donor in good health (CMV status not recorded). Some clones in this sample may be carry-over from other donors' samples.

The V gene is TRBV30, the J gene TRBJ1-3; D uncertain. Trimming took 3 bases from V and 2 from J, leaving 11 bases between them. Germline CDR1 GTSNPN, CDR2 SVGIG (reference sequence). The CDR3 is 14 residues long. The CDR3 region is CAWRRPGTGNTIYF. The CDR3 DNA reads TGTGCCTGGAGGCGCCCGGGCACTGGAAACACCATATATTTT.

This clonotype came up a few times. The chain carries TRBV6-1 and TRBJ2-5, with D perhaps TRBD2 (6 bases). This CDR3 contains 14 residues. V was clipped by 7 bases and J by 3 bases, with 15 bases between them. Germline CDR1 MNHNS, CDR2 SASEGT. CDR3 coding DNA: TGTGCCAGCATCGCGGGACGGCCGAAAGAGACCCAGTACTTC. Its translation is CASIAGRPKETQYF.

The chain couples TRBV14 to TRBJ2-3, with 13 bases that match TRBD2. Per germline, CDR1 SGHDN and CDR2 FVKESK. J lost 4 bases, V lost 0 bases, and 7 bases had no gene match. This CDR3 is built from 18 residues. This CDR3 reads CASSQDRRLAGGPDTQYF. In DNA form, the CDR3 reads TGTGCCAGCAGCCAAGATCGGAGACTAGCGGGAGGTCCAGATACGCAGTATTTT.

For the CDR3, the DNA is TGTGCCAGCAGCGCCACAGAGGGGAATTCACCCCTCCACTTT. Translated, it gives CASSATEGNSPLHF. This chain connects TRBV7-9 to TRBJ1-6; possible D gene TRBD1, 5 bases. This CDR3 region has 14 residues. V was cut by 5 bases and J by 7 bases, with 12 bases left in between. Germline-derived CDR1 and CDR2 are SEHNR and FQNEAQ (reference sequence).

The chain employs TRBV6-1 and TRBJ2-7; weak D call: TRBD2 (5 bases). The CDR3 length is 15 residues. Germline values: CDR1 MNHNS, CDR2 SASEGT. Trimming left V 7 bases short and J 5 bases short, with 21 bases between. Here the CDR3 reads CASTSGSGNRDEQYF. Written as DNA, the CDR3 is TGTGCCAGCACCTCGGGGAGCGGCAATCGGGACGAGCAGTACTTC.

This chain uses TRBV6-1 with TRBJ1-5, with D perhaps TRBD1 (5 bases). The V end was cut by 10 bases, the J end by 5 bases, with 9 bases between. The CDR3 totals 11 residues. Germline V gives CDR1 MNHNS, CDR2 SASEGT. CDR3 amino acids: CAMGGYQPQHF. Here the CDR3 DNA reads TGTGCCATGGGGGGGTATCAGCCCCAGCATTTT.

V usage is TRBV18 and J usage is TRBJ2-5, with a weak D call TRBD2 (5 bases). This CDR3 region has 12 residues. V lost 6 bases and J lost 4, with 9 bases in between. Looked up from germline, CDR1 is KGHSH and CDR2 is LQKENI. CDR3 sequence: CASSKGGETQYF. The CDR3 DNA follows: TGTGCCAGCTCTAAAGGAGGAGAGACCCAGTACTTC.

The chain recombines TRBV29-1 with TRBJ1-3; TRBD1 is a possible D gene (5 bases). This CDR3 is built from 13 residues. CDR1 SQVTM and CDR2 ANQGSEA come from the germline V gene. V gave up 3 bases and J gave up 2 bases, with 8 bases separating them. The CDR3 region has the DNA TGCAGCGTTGATAGGGGCGCTGGAAACACCATATATTTT. This translates into CSVDRGAGNTIYF.

The J gene is TRBJ2-3, the V gene TRBV5-6; 8 bases are a match to TRBD2. Germline CDR1 reads SGHDT; CDR2 reads YYEEEE. The ends lost 4 bases at V and 2 bases at J; junction bases unmatched: 6. The CDR3 extends over 15 amino acids. CDR3 in amino acids: CASSPSGSNTDTQYF. The DNA of the CDR3 is TGTGCCAGCAGCCCGAGCGGGAGTAACACAGATACGCAGTATTTT.

The J gene is TRBJ2-4, the V gene TRBV7-9; TRBD1 might be the D (6 bases). CDR1 is SEHNR and CDR2 is FQNEAQ in the germline V gene (reference sequence). Trimming pared 5 bases from V and 6 bases from J, leaving 14 bases between. The CDR3 loop spans 14 amino acids. The DNA for the CDR3 is TGTGCCAGCAGCGCACAGGGTCCGGGAAACATTCAGTACTTC. Translated, it gives CASSAQGPGNIQYF.

In its sample, this clonotype was seen many times. J is TRBJ1-4 and V is TRBV7-2; TRBD1 agrees at 11 bases. The CDR3 length is 16 residues. V trimming: 5 bases; J trimming: 6 bases; junction bases outside the gene matches: 8. CDR1 and CDR2 (germline): SGHTA, FQGNSA. CDR3 in DNA: TGTGCCAGCAGCCTCCAAAGGACAGGGGGCTATGAAAAACTGTTTTTT. Protein product: CASSLQRTGGYEKLFF.

This clonotype appeared a few times. This rearrangement joins TRBV18 to TRBJ1-1; TRBD1 might be the D (6 bases). Trimming removed 3 bases from V and 0 bases from J, with 11 bases in between. Germline CDR1 is KGHSH and CDR2 is LQKENI. The CDR3 is made up of 15 amino acids. The CDR3 nucleotides read TGTGCCAGCTCACCTAAGACAGGCGTGAACACTGAAGCTTTCTTT. Translation gives CASSPKTGVNTEAFF.

This clonotype was counted a few times. The chain has TRBV28 and TRBJ1-4; D unresolved. Per the germline V gene, CDR1 is MDHEN and CDR2 is SYDVKM. CDR3 length: 16 amino acids. The germline V and J ends were trimmed by 1 base and 8 bases, with 17 bases remaining between them. Here the CDR3 reads CASSLSQRRGLEKLFF. Here the CDR3 DNA reads TGTGCCAGCAGTTTATCTCAACGAAGAGGGTTGGAAAAACTGTTTTTT.

This clonotype was counted between two and nine times. The rearrangement uses TRBV19 and TRBJ2-1, with TRBD2 matching 11 bases. The CDR3 contains 16 residues. Trimming cost V 6 bases and J 5 bases; bases outside gene matches: 9. Germline V CDR1 and CDR2: LNHDA, SQIVND (reference sequence). In nucleotides, the CDR3 is TGTGCCAGTAGCAGACTAGCGGGGACGGGCAACAATGAGCAGTTCTTC. Its translation is CASSRLAGTGNNEQFF.

A few counts support this clonotype. The chain joins TRBV7-9 to TRBJ1-4; TRBD1 is a possible D gene (5 bases). CDR1 and CDR2 (germline): SEHNR, FQNEAQ (reference sequence). The CDR3 length is 13 residues. Trimming left V 6 bases short and J 4 bases short, with 9 bases between. The CDR3 DNA sequence: TGTGCCAGCAGGATAGGGGTTAATGAAAAACTGTTTTTT. Its protein is CASRIGVNEKLFF. Full variable domain (remainder filled in from reference TRBV7-9 and TRBJ1-4): DTGVSQNPRHKITKRGQNVTFRCDPISEHNRLYWYRQTLGQGPEFLTYFQNEAQLEKSRLLSDRFSAERPKGSFSTLEIQRTEQGDSAMYLCASRIGVNEKLFFGSGTQLSVL.

The chain links TRBV12-3 or TRBV12-4 to TRBJ2-1; D is unresolved. CDR3 length equals 13 residues. V was trimmed by 8 bases and J by 13 bases, leaving 21 bases between them. This CDR3 reads CASLLGTSNYQFF. Written as DNA, the CDR3 is TGTGCCAGCCTTTTAGGTACTTCCAATTATCAGTTCTTC.

The chain employs TRBV28 and TRBJ1-1, with TRBD1 as a possible D gene (5 bases). The V end was cut by 4 bases, the J end by 1 base, with 16 bases between. Germline V lookup: CDR1 MDHEN, CDR2 SYDVKM. CDR3 length: 16 residues. The CDR3: CASSSRDWGPNTEAFF. The CDR3 DNA reads TGTGCCAGCAGTTCTCGGGACTGGGGCCCGAACACTGAAGCTTTCTTT.

As regards this clonotype: The conserved phenylalanine or tryptophan is not found at the CDR3 terminus, so this likely reflects a read error. The chain uses TRBV10-3 and TRBJ1-2; TRBD1 is a possible D gene (5 bases). The CDR3 covers 12 residues. Germline-derived CDR1 and CDR2 are ENHRY and SYGVKD. The ends were cut back, 8 bases at V and 5 bases at J, with 12 bases in the middle. Here the CDR3 DNA reads TGTGCCATCGGGGCCAGTAATTATGGCTACACCTTA. This codes for CAIGASNYGYTL.

As regards this clonotype: The CDR3 end shows no conserved phenylalanine or tryptophan, and so a read error is likely. The DNA is left out, because the CDR3 cannot be placed on it with certainty; the CDR3 is given as TCRdb lists it. The chain uses TRBV6-5 and TRBJ2-7; the DNA was not used to check the table's D call, TRBD2. The CDR3 numbers 14 amino acids, ends counted. Germline values: CDR1 MNHEY, CDR2 SVGAGI. CDR3 loop: CASSLAVGVVGKAI.

This clonotype was counted only a few times. V and J are TRBV6-2 or TRBV6-3 and TRBJ2-7; 10 bases are a match to TRBD2. Germline V gene sequence: CDR1 MNHEY, CDR2 SVGEGT. CDR3 length equals 12 residues. V trimming: 8 bases; J trimming: 5 bases; junction bases outside the gene matches: 3. This CDR3 reads CASLAGAHEQYF. CDR3 nucleotide sequence: TGTGCCAGCCTAGCGGGAGCCCACGAGCAGTACTTC.

The rearrangement links TRBV12-3 or TRBV12-4 to TRBJ2-2, with D possibly matching TRBD1 (5 bases). The CDR3 contains 14 residues. V was shortened by 6 bases and J by 6 bases, with 14 bases between the two germline ends. CDR3 loop: CASSRGRESGELFF. Written as DNA, the CDR3 is TGTGCCAGCAGCAGAGGCAGGGAATCCGGGGAGCTGTTTTTT.

This clonotype showed up just a few times. This chain joins TRBV7-8 and TRBJ2-3; 11 nucleotides line up with TRBD2. CDR3 length: 14 amino acids. With V trimmed by 5 bases and J by 4 bases, 2 bases remained unmatched. Germline-derived CDR1 and CDR2 are SGHVS and FQNEAQ. The CDR3 DNA reads as TGTGCCAGCAGCATTAGCGGGAGGGCAGATACGCAGTATTTT. Protein product: CASSISGRADTQYF.

This chain joins TRBV29-1 and TRBJ2-7, with D perhaps TRBD2 (6 bases). Deletions cut 5 bases from V and 1 base from J, with 18 bases between. CDR1 and CDR2 from the germline V gene are SQVTM and ANQGSEA. The CDR3 totals 15 residues. DNA of the CDR3: TGCAGCGTTCACGGGGCGGGAAGAGGGTCCTACGAGCAGTACTTC. This encodes CSVHGAGRGSYEQYF.

This clonotype was counted at least ten times. The chain links TRBV7-8 to TRBJ1-2; D not certain. Trimming left V 4 bases short and J 7 bases short, with 13 bases between. The CDR3 sequence is 13 residues long. Germline V CDR1 and CDR2: SGHVS, FQNEAQ. The CDR3 protein is CASSSQEFGGYTF. CDR3 nucleotides: TGTGCCAGCAGCTCGCAGGAGTTCGGTGGCTACACCTTC.

The chain employs TRBV12-3 or TRBV12-4 and TRBJ1-3; no reliable D call. CDR3 size: 16 residues. The V gene lost 5 bases and the J gene lost 0 bases, with 14 bases spanning the gap. CDR3 loop: CASSHRVRRSGNTIYF. As DNA, the CDR3 is TGTGCCAGCAGTCATCGGGTCAGGCGCTCTGGAAACACCATATATTTT.

The rearrangement links TRBV10-3 to TRBJ1-3; D unclear. Trimming took off 5 bases at V and 3 bases at J, with 20 bases between the two ends. Germline V gives CDR1 ENHRY, CDR2 SYGVKD. The length of the CDR3 is 17 residues. CDR3 sequence: CAISFPPTSPVGNTIYF. CDR3 DNA sequence: TGTGCCATCAGTTTCCCTCCCACGAGCCCGGTTGGAAACACCATATATTTT.

The CDR3 region has the DNA TGTGCCAGCAGCTTAGAACAGGGCAGGGCTAGCACTGAAGCTTTCTTT. Translated: CASSLEQGRASTEAFF. The chain joins TRBV7-2 to TRBJ1-1; D possibly corresponds to TRBD1 (6 bases). Germline V gene data show CDR1 as SGHTA and CDR2 as FQGNSA. Trimming removed 1 base at V and 4 bases at J, with 16 bases between. This CDR3 comprises 16 residues.